The rows below give T cell receptor beta chains drawn from one sample of a study of T cells in Graves' hyperthyroidism and ophthalmopathy. TCRdb called the multiplex PCR reads again in MiXCR, with one record for every CDR3 protein. Of around 800,000 distinct CDR3 sequences listed, roughly 40% are singletons. Material: blood. The receptors were gathered from a man aged 18-30 years with Graves' hyperthyroidism. Both conserved end residues are part of each CDR3. Each record gives: V gene, J gene, clone size, D gene, CDR3 DNA, CDR3 protein. D genes are given only for firm matches. The size entry is marked missing in some rows and otherwise reads once, few, many or a size class.

V: TRBV7-3
J: TRBJ1-5
size: few
D: -
DNA: TGTGCCAGCAGCTTAAGAGGGAATGGCAATCAGCCCCAGCATTTT
CDR3: CASSLRGNGNQPQHF

V: TRBV7-8
J: TRBJ2-5
size: many
D: -
DNA: TGTGCCAGCAGCTTAGAGGCGGGCCTCCAAGAGACCCAGTACTTC
CDR3: CASSLEAGLQETQYF

V: TRBV29-1
J: TRBJ2-7
size: many
D: TRBD1
DNA: TGCAGCGTTGAGACAGGGTCAAAAAGTCACTACGAGCAGTACTTC
CDR3: CSVETGSKSHYEQYF

V: TRBV5-1
J: TRBJ1-1
size: -
D: -
DNA: TGCGCCAGCAGCTGGGGTCGGGGCCCCGACACTGAAGCTTTCTTT
CDR3: CASSWGRGPDTEAFF

V: TRBV25-1
J: TRBJ1-1
size: many
D: TRBD1
DNA: TGTGCCAGCAGTGGCGGGACAGCAGAAGCTTTCTTT
CDR3: CASSGGTAEAFF

V: TRBV20-1
J: TRBJ1-2
size: many
D: -
DNA: TGCAGTGCCCGGAAAGGGAACTATGGCTACACCTTC
CDR3: CSARKGNYGYTF

V: TRBV6-5
J: TRBJ1-1
size: -
D: -
DNA: TGTGCCAGCAGACTTCTTGGGGACACTGAAGCTTTCTTT
CDR3: CASRLLGDTEAFF

V: TRBV7-6
J: TRBJ2-2
size: -
D: -
DNA: TGTGCCAGCAGCTTAGCGCTGAGAGCCGGGGAGCTGTTTTTT
CDR3: CASSLALRAGELFF

V: TRBV20-1
J: TRBJ2-7
size: few
D: TRBD2
DNA: TGCAGTGCTAGAGATCCGGCTAGCGGGAGCTCCTACGAGCAGTACTTC
CDR3: CSARDPASGSSYEQYF

V: TRBV9
J: TRBJ2-5
size: -
D: -
DNA: TGTGCCAGCGGCGTAGAAGAGGGGGGTTGGGAGACCCAGTACTTC
CDR3: CASGVEEGGWETQYF

V: TRBV13
J: TRBJ1-1
size: -
D: -
DNA: TGTGCCAGCAGCTCTGAGCGGGCAAACACTGAAGCTTTCTTT
CDR3: CASSSERANTEAFF

V: TRBV5-4
J: TRBJ1-5
size: -
D: TRBD1
DNA: TGTGCCAGCAGCCCCGGACAGGGGATGGATCGGCCCCAGCATTTT
CDR3: CASSPGQGMDRPQHF

V: TRBV29-1
J: TRBJ2-7
size: many
D: -
DNA: TGCAGCGTTGGGGACGGATTCTACGAGCAGTACTTC
CDR3: CSVGDGFYEQYF

V: TRBV25-1
J: TRBJ1-2
size: -
D: -
DNA: TGTGCCAGCAGCCAAGTCGGCCGATTCTTCTATGGCTACACCTTC
CDR3: CASSQVGRFFYGYTF

V: TRBV7-9
J: TRBJ2-5
size: many
D: -
DNA: TGTGCCAGCAGCTTCGGCGGTATGGAGACCCAGTACTTC
CDR3: CASSFGGMETQYF

V: TRBV7-2
J: TRBJ1-1
size: few
D: TRBD1
DNA: TGTGCCAGCAGGGCCAGGGGGCTTGGGAACACTGAAGCTTTCTTT
CDR3: CASRARGLGNTEAFF

V: TRBV29-1
J: TRBJ1-1
size: many
D: -
DNA: TGCAGCGTCCCGCTCGGGTTCGAAGCTTTCTTT
CDR3: CSVPLGFEAFF

V: TRBV19
J: TRBJ1-4
size: many
D: -
DNA: TGTGCCAGTAGTATCCGGGAAAAACTGTTTTTT
CDR3: CASSIREKLFF

V: TRBV7-9
J: TRBJ1-4
size: many
D: -
DNA: TGTGCCAGCAGCCCTAGAGAAAAACTGTTTTTT
CDR3: CASSPREKLFF

V: TRBV9
J: TRBJ2-2
size: few
D: TRBD2
DNA: TGTGCCAGCACCGGGACTAGGAACACCGGGGAGCTGTTTTTT
CDR3: CASTGTRNTGELFF

V: TRBV25-1
J: TRBJ2-6
size: many
D: -
DNA: TGTGCCAGCAGTGCTTTCTCTGGGGCCAACGTCCTGACTTTC
CDR3: CASSAFSGANVLTF

V: TRBV19
J: TRBJ2-6
size: many
D: -
DNA: TGTGCCAGTACCCCACTGGGCGCTGGGGCCAACGTCCTGACTTTC
CDR3: CASTPLGAGANVLTF